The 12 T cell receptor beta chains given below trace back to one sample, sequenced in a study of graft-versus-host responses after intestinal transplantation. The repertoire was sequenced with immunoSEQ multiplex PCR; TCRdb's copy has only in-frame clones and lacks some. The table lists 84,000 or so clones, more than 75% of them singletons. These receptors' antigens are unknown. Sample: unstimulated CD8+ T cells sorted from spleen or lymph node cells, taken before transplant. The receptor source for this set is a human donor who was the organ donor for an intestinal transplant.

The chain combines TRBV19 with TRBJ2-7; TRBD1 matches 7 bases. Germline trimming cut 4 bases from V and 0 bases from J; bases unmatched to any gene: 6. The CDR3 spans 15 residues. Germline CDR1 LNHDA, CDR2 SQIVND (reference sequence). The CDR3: CASSTETGYSYEQYF. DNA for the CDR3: TGTGCCAGTAGTACGGAGACAGGGTACTCCTACGAGCAGTACTTC.

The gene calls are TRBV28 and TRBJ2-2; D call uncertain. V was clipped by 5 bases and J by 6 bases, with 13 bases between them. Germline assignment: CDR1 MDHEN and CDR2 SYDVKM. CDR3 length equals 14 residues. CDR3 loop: CASSGLDLSGELFF. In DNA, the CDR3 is TGTGCCAGCAGTGGGCTAGATTTGTCCGGGGAGCTGTTTTTT.

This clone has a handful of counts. CDR3 loop: CASSEVEGQGSGYTF. CDR3 bases: TGTGCCAGCAGTGAGGTAGAAGGCCAGGGAAGCGGCTACACCTTC. This chain links TRBV6-4 with TRBJ1-2, with D maybe TRBD1 (5 bases). Germline V lookup: CDR1 MRHNA, CDR2 SNTAGT. Trimming took off 3 bases at V and 8 bases at J, with 19 bases between the two ends. The CDR3 totals 15 residues.

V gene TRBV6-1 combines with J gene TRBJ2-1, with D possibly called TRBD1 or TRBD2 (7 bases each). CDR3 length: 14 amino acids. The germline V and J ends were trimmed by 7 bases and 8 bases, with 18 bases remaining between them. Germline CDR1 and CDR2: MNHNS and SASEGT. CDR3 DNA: TGTGCCAGCACCGACGGGGCAGGGGGGGATGAGCAGTTCTTC. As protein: CASTDGAGGDEQFF.

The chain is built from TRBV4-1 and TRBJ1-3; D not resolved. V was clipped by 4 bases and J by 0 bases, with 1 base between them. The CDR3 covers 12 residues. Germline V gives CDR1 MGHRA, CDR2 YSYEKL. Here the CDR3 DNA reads TGCGCCAGCAGCCCCTCTGGAAACACCATATATTTT. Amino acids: CASSPSGNTIYF.

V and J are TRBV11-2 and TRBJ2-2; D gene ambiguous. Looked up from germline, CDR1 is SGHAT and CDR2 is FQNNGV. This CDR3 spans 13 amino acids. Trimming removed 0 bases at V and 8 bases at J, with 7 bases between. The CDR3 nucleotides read TGTGCCAGCAGCTTAGATCCCCCGGGGGAGCTGTTTTTT. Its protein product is CASSLDPPGELFF.

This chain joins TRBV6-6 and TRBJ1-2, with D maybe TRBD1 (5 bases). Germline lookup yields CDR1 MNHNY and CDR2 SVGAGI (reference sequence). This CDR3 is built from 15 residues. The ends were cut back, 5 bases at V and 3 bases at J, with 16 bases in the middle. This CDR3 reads CASSQFFDSYYGYTF. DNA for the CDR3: TGTGCCAGCAGTCAATTTTTTGACAGCTACTATGGCTACACCTTC.

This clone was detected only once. CDR3 residues: CASSLRTVSNQPQHF. The CDR3 DNA follows: TGTGCCAGCAGTTTAAGGACAGTTAGCAATCAGCCCCAGCATTTT. The gene calls are TRBV28 and TRBJ1-5, with D maybe TRBD1 (6 bases). V was clipped by 2 bases and J by 0 bases, with 8 bases between them. CDR3 length equals 15 residues. The V gene's germline CDR1 is MDHEN and CDR2 SYDVKM.

CDR3 coding DNA: TGTGCCAGCATGGGGGGGACAGTACGCAATCAGCCCCAGCATTTT. The encoded protein is CASMGGTVRNQPQHF. The chain has TRBV6-1 and TRBJ1-5, with TRBD1 matching 7 bases. The CDR3 covers 15 residues. Germline CDR1 reads MNHNS; CDR2 reads SASEGT. Trimming cost V 7 bases and J 2 bases; bases outside gene matches: 8.

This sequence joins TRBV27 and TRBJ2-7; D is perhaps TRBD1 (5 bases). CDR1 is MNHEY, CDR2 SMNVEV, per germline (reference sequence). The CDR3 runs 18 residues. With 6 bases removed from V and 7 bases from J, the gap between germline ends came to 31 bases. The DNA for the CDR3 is TGTGCCAGCAGGTGGACATATGAGGCTCCTCTTTCAGGTGGGGAGCAGTACTTC. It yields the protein CASRWTYEAPLSGGEQYF.

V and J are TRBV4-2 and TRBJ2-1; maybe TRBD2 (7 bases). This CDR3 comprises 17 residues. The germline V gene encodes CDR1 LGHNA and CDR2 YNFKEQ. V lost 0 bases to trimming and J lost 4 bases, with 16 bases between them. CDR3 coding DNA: TGTGCCAGCAGCCAAGATAGGAGGGGGAGGGCTTACAATGAGCAGTTCTTC. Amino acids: CASSQDRRGRAYNEQFF.

The CDR3 sequence is CASSEVTENTEAFF. In DNA, the CDR3 is TGTGCCAGCAGTGAAGTGACAGAGAACACTGAAGCTTTCTTT. This chain joins TRBV2 and TRBJ1-1; TRBD1 might be the D (5 bases). The CDR3 consists of 14 residues. Germline V gives CDR1 SNHLY, CDR2 FYNNEI. Trimming shortened V by 1 base and J by 1 base, and 7 bases separated the two germline ends.